This T cell receptor beta chain came from a study of immune cell composition in non-small cell lung cancer. Study as a whole: Most cases were lung adenocarcinoma or squamous cell carcinoma.

CDR3 size: 16 residues. Germline assignment: CDR1 SGHNT and CDR2 YENEEA. Between the trimmed V and J ends, which lost 5 bases and 5 bases, there was a span of 20 bases. The assay was immunoSEQ multiplex PCR, and TCRdb's table has in-frame clones only and misses some. The data hold about 3,000 clones, with around 78% observed a single time. Turning to this clone: Its antigen remains unidentified.

Study-wide results and caveats: Clones >0.5% enriched in tumour were rarer in adenocarcinoma (roughly 35%) than squamous (about 80%). Lung squamous cell carcinoma tumours had significantly higher top 10 clone scores and productive clonality than lung adenocarcinoma.

This receptor was identified in a human donor with non-small cell lung cancer. The chain combines TRBV11-3 with TRBJ2-3; a possible D gene is TRBD2 (6 bases). Sequenced: lung tumor tissue. This chain's CDR3 is CASSTLGGDWLDTQYF. The CDR3 DNA reads TGTGCCAGCAGCACGTTAGGAGGGGACTGGCTAGATACGCAGTATTTT.